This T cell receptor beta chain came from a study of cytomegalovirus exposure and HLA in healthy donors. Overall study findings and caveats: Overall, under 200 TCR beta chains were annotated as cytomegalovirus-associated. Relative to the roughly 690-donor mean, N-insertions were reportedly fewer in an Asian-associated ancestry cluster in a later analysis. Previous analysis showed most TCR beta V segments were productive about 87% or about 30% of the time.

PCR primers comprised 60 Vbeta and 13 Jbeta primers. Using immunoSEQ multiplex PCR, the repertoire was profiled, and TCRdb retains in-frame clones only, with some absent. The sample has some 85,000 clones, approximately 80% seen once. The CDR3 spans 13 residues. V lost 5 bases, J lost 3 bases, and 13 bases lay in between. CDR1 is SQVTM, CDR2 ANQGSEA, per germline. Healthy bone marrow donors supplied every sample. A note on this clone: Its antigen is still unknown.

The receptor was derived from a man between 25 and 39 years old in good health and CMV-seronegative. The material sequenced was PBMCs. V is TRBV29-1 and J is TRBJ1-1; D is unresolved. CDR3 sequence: CSVRGIWDTEAFF. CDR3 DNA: TGCAGCGTTCGAGGGATTTGGGACACTGAAGCTTTCTTT.